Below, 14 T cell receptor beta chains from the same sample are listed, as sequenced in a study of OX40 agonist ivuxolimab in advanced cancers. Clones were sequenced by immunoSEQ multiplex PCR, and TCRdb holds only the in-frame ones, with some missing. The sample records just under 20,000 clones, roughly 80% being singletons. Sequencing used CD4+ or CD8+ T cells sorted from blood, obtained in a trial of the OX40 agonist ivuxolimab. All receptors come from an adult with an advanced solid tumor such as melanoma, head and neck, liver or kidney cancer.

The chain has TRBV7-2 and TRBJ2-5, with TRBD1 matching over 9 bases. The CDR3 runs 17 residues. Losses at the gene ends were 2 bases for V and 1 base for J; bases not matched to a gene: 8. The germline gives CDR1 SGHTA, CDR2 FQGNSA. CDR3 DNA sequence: TGTGCCAGCAGCTTACTTGGGACAGGGTCTTTCCAAGAGACCCAGTACTTC. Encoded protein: CASSLLGTGSFQETQYF.

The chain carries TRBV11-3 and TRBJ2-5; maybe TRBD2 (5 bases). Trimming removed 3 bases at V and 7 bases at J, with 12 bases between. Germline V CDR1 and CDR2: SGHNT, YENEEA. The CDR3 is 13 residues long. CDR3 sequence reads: CASSLNQAGTQYF. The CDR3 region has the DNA TGTGCCAGCAGCTTGAACCAGGCGGGGACCCAGTACTTC.

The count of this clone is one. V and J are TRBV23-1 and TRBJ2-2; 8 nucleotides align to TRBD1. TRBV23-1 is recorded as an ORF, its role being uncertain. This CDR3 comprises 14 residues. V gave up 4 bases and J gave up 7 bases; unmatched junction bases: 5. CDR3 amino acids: CASSRGTGGGELFF. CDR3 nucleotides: TGCGCCAGCAGTCGAGGGACAGGCGGCGGGGAGCTGTTTTTT.

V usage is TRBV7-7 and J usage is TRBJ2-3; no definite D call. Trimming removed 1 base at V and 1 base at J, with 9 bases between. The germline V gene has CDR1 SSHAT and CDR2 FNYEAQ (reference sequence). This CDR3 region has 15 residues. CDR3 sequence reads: CASSLGPQRTDTQYF. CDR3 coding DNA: TGTGCCAGCAGCTTAGGGCCCCAGCGCACAGATACGCAGTATTTT.

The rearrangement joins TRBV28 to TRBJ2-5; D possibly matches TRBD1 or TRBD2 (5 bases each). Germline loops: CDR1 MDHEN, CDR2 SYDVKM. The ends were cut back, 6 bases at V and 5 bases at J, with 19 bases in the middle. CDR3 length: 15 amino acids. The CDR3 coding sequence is TGTGCCAGCAGCGGGGCCGCAGGGTCGGAGGAGACCCAGTACTTC. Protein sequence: CASSGAAGSEETQYF.

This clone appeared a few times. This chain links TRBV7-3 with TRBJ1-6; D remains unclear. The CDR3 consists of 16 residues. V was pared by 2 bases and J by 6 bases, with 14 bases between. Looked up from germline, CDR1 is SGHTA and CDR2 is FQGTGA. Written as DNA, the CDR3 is TGTGCCAGCAGCTTAGATCCGGCCTGGACTAATTCACCCCTCCACTTT. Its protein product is CASSLDPAWTNSPLHF.

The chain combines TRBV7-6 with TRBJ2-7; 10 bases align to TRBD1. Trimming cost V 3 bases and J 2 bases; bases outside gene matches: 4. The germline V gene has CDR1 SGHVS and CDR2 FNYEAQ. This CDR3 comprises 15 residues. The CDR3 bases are TGTGCCAGCAGCTTGAGGACAGGGGGGCCCTACGAGCAGTACTTC. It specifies CASSLRTGGPYEQYF.

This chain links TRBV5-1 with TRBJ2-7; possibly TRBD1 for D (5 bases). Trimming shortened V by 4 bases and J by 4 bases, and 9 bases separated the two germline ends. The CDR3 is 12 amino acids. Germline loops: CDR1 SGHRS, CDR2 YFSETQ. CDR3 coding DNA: TGCGCCAGCAGCACGACAGCTTACGAGCAGTACTTC. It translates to CASSTTAYEQYF.

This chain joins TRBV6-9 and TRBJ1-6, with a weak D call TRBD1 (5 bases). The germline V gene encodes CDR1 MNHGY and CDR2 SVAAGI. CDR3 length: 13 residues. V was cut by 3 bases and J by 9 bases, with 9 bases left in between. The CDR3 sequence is CASSYQGSSPLHF. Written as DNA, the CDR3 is TGTGCCAGCAGTTACCAGGGATCTTCACCCCTCCACTTT.

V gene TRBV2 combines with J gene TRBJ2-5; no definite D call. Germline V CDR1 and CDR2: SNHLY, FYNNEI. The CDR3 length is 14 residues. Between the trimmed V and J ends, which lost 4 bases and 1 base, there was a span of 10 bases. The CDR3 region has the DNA TGTGCCAGCAGTGGGGAATCCCTCCAAGAGACCCAGTACTTC. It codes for CASSGESLQETQYF. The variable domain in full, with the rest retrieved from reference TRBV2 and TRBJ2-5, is EPEVTQTPSHQVTQMGQEVILRCVPISNHLYFYWYRQILGQKVEFLVSFYNNEISEKSEIFDDQFSVERPDGSNFTLKIRSTKLEDSAMYFCASSGESLQETQYFGPGTRLLVL.

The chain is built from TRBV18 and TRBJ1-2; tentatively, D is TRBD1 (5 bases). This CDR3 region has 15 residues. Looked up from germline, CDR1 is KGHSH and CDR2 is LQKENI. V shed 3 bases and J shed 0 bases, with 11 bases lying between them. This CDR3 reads CASSPGTGTNYGYTF. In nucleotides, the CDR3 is TGTGCCAGCTCACCGGGGACGGGCACTAACTATGGCTACACCTTC.

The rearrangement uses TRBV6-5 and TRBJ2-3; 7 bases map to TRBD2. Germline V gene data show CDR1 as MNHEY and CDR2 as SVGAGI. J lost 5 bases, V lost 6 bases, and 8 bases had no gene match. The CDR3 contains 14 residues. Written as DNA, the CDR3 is TGTGCCAGCAGACTCGGACTAGGAAAAGATACGCAGTATTTT. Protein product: CASRLGLGKDTQYF.

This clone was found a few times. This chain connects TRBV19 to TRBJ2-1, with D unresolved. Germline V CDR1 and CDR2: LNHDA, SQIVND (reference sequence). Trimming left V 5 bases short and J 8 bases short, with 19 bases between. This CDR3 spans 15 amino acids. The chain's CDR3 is CASSPLGSFEDEQFF. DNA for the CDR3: TGTGCCAGTAGTCCGCTCGGAAGTTTCGAGGATGAGCAGTTCTTC.

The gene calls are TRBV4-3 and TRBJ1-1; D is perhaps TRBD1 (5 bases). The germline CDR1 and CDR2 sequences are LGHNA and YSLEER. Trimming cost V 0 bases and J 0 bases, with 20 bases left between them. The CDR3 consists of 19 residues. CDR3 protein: CASSQEQLSQGGVNTEAFF. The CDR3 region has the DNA TGCGCCAGCAGCCAAGAACAGCTTTCGCAGGGAGGGGTGAACACTGAAGCTTTCTTT.